Listed below are T cell receptor beta chains from one sample, sequenced in a study of T-cell memory formation after mild COVID-19. One entry per CDR3 protein, called by TCRdb with MiXCR from the 5' RACE reads. The sample holds about 210,000 distinct CDR3 sequences, roughly a tenth seen once. Sequencing input: PBMCs or a T cell subset sorted from them (not recorded which). These TCRs come from a man between 18 and 35 years old who had mild COVID-19 (a few samples of this study predate the infection). Cell type and time point are not known. The CDR3 runs from the conserved cysteine through the conserved F or W. The D gene is left open where the match is weak. Clone size is given for some rows only: seen once, a few or many times, or a class if the clone is expanded.

TRBJ2-3	TRBV5-1	few	15	.	TGCGCCAGCAGCCCCCGAACGACTAGCACAGATACGCAGTATTTT	CASSPRTTSTDTQYF
TRBJ1-2	TRBV6-6	.	17	TRBD1	TGTGCCAGCAGTTACCCCCCGGACAGGGAGAAGTTCGCTGGCTACACCTTC	CASSYPPDREKFAGYTF
TRBJ1-4	TRBV28	.	14	.	TGTGCCAGCAGTGTAAGGGGGATTAGGGAAAAACTGTTTTTT	CASSVRGIREKLFF
TRBJ1-1	TRBV3-1	.	15	TRBD1	TGTGCCAGCAGCCAAGGGACAGGCTGGAACACTGAAGCTTTCTTT	CASSQGTGWNTEAFF
TRBJ1-3	TRBV12-3/TRBV12-4	few	14	.	TGTGCCAGCAGGACAACAGGGCGCAGAAACACCATATATTTT	CASRTTGRRNTIYF
TRBJ1-2	TRBV4-1	.	15	.	TGCGCCAGCAGCCAAGGATCTGGCGGTACCTATGGCTACACCTTC	CASSQGSGGTYGYTF
TRBJ2-1	TRBV12-3/TRBV12-4	.	13	TRBD2	TGTGCCAGCAGTACCCAAAGCGGGGGGGCGCAGTTCTTC	CASSTQSGGAQFF
TRBJ2-5	TRBV29-1	many	14	TRBD2	TGCAGCGTGGGGAGCCAGCGGGGGATAGAGACCCAGTACTTC	CSVGSQRGIETQYF
TRBJ1-5	TRBV4-3	.	15	TRBD1	TGCGCCAGCAGCCAAGATGGGACAGGGTTTCAGCCCCAGCATTTT	CASSQDGTGFQPQHF
TRBJ2-6	TRBV27	few	18	TRBD1	TGTGCCAGCAGTCTCAGACAGGGGGGCGTCTCTGGGGCCAACGTCCTGACTTTC	CASSLRQGGVSGANVLTF
TRBJ2-3	TRBV20-1	.	13	.	TGCAGTGCCTACAGGGTGACCGACGATACGCAGTATTTT	CSAYRVTDDTQYF
TRBJ2-2	TRBV5-5	.	15	.	TGTGCCAGCAGCTTGGCAGGCTCGAACACCGGGGAGCTGTTTTTT	CASSLAGSNTGELFF